This T cell receptor (beta chain) derives from a study of T cell responses to AZD1222 COVID-19 vaccine. Findings and limits, study-wide: The span of vaccine-associated CD4 TCRs extended across spike, with dominance at 160-218 and 743-854. Just six people given AZD1222 tested seropositive at baseline.

As concerns this clone: No antigen is known for it.

Germline V gene lookup returns CDR1 SNHLY and CDR2 FYNNEI. This CDR3 spans 13 amino acids. The junction had 6 bases not matched to a gene; V was cut back by 10 bases and J by 3 bases. The protocol was immunoSEQ multiplex PCR, while the TCRdb copy is restricted to in-frame clones and leaves out a portion. This table has tens of thousands of clones, roughly four fifths appearing once. This sequence originates from an adult in good health. Material: peripheral blood, obtained on day 0 of AZD1222 vaccination. The chain couples TRBV2 to TRBJ2-7; TRBD1 matches 10 bases. The CDR3 DNA is TGTGCCACTCAGAGGGACAGGGGCTACGAGCAGTACTTC. It encodes CATQRDRGYEQYF.